The 5 T cell receptor beta chains below come from one sample, sequenced in a study of breast tumors, draining lymph nodes, adjacent tissues. Samples came from axillary lymph nodes draining the breast cancer. TCRdb re-analysed the multiplex PCR reads in MiXCR, keeping a single row per CDR3 protein. The sample includes 150,000 to 200,000 distinct CDR3 sequences, approximately 30% of them seen just once. Sequenced sample: axillary lymph node tissue. All receptors come from a female donor with breast cancer. Some clones in this sample may be carry-over from other donors' samples.

At least ten counts were recorded for this clonotype. The V and J genes are TRBV30 and TRBJ1-2, with D tentatively TRBD1 (6 bases). Trimming left V 0 bases short and J 5 bases short, with 16 bases between. CDR1 and CDR2 from the germline V gene are GTSNPN and SVGIG (reference sequence). The CDR3 runs to 15 residues. The CDR3, as DNA: TGTGCCTGGAGTGTTTCCGGGACATCTTTTTATGGCTACACCTTC. It is translated as CAWSVSGTSFYGYTF.

This clonotype was found many times. The V gene is TRBV12-3 or TRBV12-4, the J gene TRBJ1-3; D might be TRBD1 (5 bases). This CDR3 contains 16 residues. The ends were cut back, 5 bases at V and 2 bases at J, with 16 bases in the middle. CDR3 sequence: CASSGGFSGPGNTIYF. DNA of the CDR3: TGTGCCAGCAGTGGGGGATTCAGCGGTCCTGGAAACACCATATATTTT.

The sample holds many counts of this clonotype. The rearrangement uses TRBV10-3 and TRBJ2-3, with D maybe TRBD2 (5 bases). Per the germline V gene, CDR1 is ENHRY and CDR2 is SYGVKD. V was trimmed by 3 bases and J by 5 bases, leaving 12 bases between them. The CDR3 sequence is 14 residues long. CDR3: CAISDRGAVDTQYF. CDR3 coding DNA: TGTGCCATCAGTGATCGCGGAGCGGTAGATACGCAGTATTTT.

In its sample, this clonotype was seen many times. V usage is TRBV12-3 or TRBV12-4 and J usage is TRBJ1-2, with a possible D match to TRBD1 (5 bases). The CDR3 is 13 amino acids. The V end was cut by 6 bases, the J end by 4 bases, with 12 bases between. CDR3 amino acids: CASSLQVFYGYTF. CDR3 coding DNA: TGTGCCAGCAGCCTACAGGTTTTCTATGGCTACACCTTC.

This clonotype showed up many times. The V call is TRBV5-8, the J call TRBJ1-2; 11 bases align to TRBD1. Germline V gene sequence: CDR1 SGHTS, CDR2 YDEGEE. The CDR3 is 14 amino acids. With V trimmed by 4 bases and J by 6 bases, 5 bases remained unmatched. CDR3 region: CASSRDRGTDGYTF. CDR3 coding DNA: TGTGCCAGCAGCAGGGACAGGGGGACGGATGGCTACACCTTC.